Listed here are 25 T cell receptor beta chains from one sample, sequenced in a study of T cell changes during pregnancy in multiple sclerosis (dated by TCRdb to the late 2010s). The library was built by means of the immunoSEQ multiplex PCR assay. Held by TCRdb, this immuneACCESS table contains in-frame sequences only and omits some clones. Under half of the omission traces to an unresolved V gene where checked; the cause of the rest is unknown. This sample is represented by roughly 59,000 clones; 80% to 95% of them were singletons. The ten largest clones represent 3.2% of the sample. The sample was CD8+ T cells from peripheral blood mononuclear cells, taken in the second trimester of pregnancy. Every receptor here comes from a female donor with multiple sclerosis, enrolled in a pregnancy study.

The chain links TRBV29-1 to TRBJ2-7; TRBD1 matches 8 bases. The CDR3 length is 14 residues. Germline CDR1 and CDR2: SQVTM and ANQGSEA. V dropped 4 bases and J dropped 2; count of bases not matched to a gene: 7. CDR3 in amino acids: CSVGVRGPTYEQYF. CDR3 coding DNA: TGCAGCGTTGGTGTCAGGGGGCCCACCTACGAGCAGTACTTC.

V gene TRBV5-6 combines with J gene TRBJ2-2; 10 nucleotides align to TRBD1. Germline trimming cut 6 bases from V and 2 bases from J; bases unmatched to any gene: 7. This CDR3 region has 16 residues. Germline values: CDR1 SGHDT, CDR2 YYEEEE. The CDR3: CASNPRQGANTGELFF. The CDR3 region has the DNA TGTGCCAGCAACCCGAGACAGGGGGCCAACACCGGGGAGCTGTTTTTT.

The gene calls are TRBV10-1 and TRBJ2-1; tentatively, D is TRBD2 (5 bases). Trimming cost V 6 bases and J 9 bases, with 12 bases left between them. The CDR3 totals 12 residues. Germline V gene data show CDR1 as WNHNN and CDR2 as SYGVQD (reference sequence). CDR3 nucleotide sequence: TGCGCCAGCAGCCTAGGACTGGGTGAGCAGTTCTTC. Encoded protein: CASSLGLGEQFF.

The genes are TRBV9 and TRBJ2-3, with 9 bases that match TRBD2. This CDR3 is 16 amino acids long. V shed 4 bases and J 5 bases; nucleotides not matched to a gene: 11. Germline assignment: CDR1 SGDLS and CDR2 YYNGEE. CDR3 in DNA: TGTGCCAGCAGCCCCGCGGGACTAGCTTCAGTAGATACGCAGTATTTT. This translates into CASSPAGLASVDTQYF.

J is TRBJ1-5 and V is TRBV21-1. TRBV21-1 is a pseudogene. CDR3 length equals 19 residues. The CDR3 loop reads CASSLQRRAGGRPDQPQHF. The CDR3 DNA follows: TGTGCCAGCAGCCTCCAGAGGAGGGCGGGGGGAAGGCCCGATCAGCCCCAGCATTTT.

The chain couples TRBV29-1 to TRBJ2-7, with 7 bases matching TRBD1. The CDR3 covers 12 residues. V shed 5 bases and J 4 bases; nucleotides not matched to a gene: 5. In germline, CDR1 is SQVTM, CDR2 ANQGSEA. CDR3 region: CSVTGEGYEQYF. CDR3 DNA: TGCAGCGTTACAGGGGAAGGGTACGAGCAGTACTTC.

The chain carries TRBV28 and TRBJ1-5; D possibly corresponds to TRBD1 (6 bases). This CDR3 region has 15 residues. CDR1 is MDHEN, CDR2 SYDVKM, per germline. V dropped 4 bases and J dropped 4 bases, with 14 bases sitting between them. The CDR3 sequence: CASSYSGAGNQPQHF. In DNA, the CDR3 is TGTGCCAGCAGTTACTCAGGGGCAGGGAATCAGCCCCAGCATTTT.

The chain recombines TRBV6-1 with TRBJ1-2, with 7 bases identical to TRBD1. CDR1 and CDR2 (germline): MNHNS, SASEGT. The CDR3 consists of 13 residues. Trimming removed 3 bases from V and 12 bases from J; junction bases left unmatched: 10. CDR3 nucleotide sequence: TGTGCCAGCAGTGAGATGATTCAGGGGGTCCACACCTTC. Its translation is CASSEMIQGVHTF.

V and J are TRBV5-5 and TRBJ1-1; D is ambiguous. Deletions cut 0 bases from V and 0 bases from J, with 3 bases between. CDR3 length: 13 amino acids. Per the germline V gene, CDR1 is SGHKS and CDR2 is YYEKEE (reference sequence). In nucleotides, the CDR3 is TGTGCCAGCAGCTTGGATATGAACACTGAAGCTTTCTTT. Its translation is CASSLDMNTEAFF.

The chain has TRBV2 and TRBJ2-7; TRBD1 is a possible D gene (6 bases). V was trimmed by 3 bases and J by 6 bases, leaving 15 bases between them. The CDR3 is 14 residues long. Germline CDR1 is SNHLY and CDR2 is FYNNEI. Written as DNA, the CDR3 is TGTGCCAGCAGTGACCCCAAAACAGGGCGCGAGCAGTACTTC. Amino acid sequence: CASSDPKTGREQYF. The variable domain in full, with the rest retrieved from reference TRBV2 and TRBJ2-7, is EPEVTQTPSHQVTQMGQEVILRCVPISNHLYFYWYRQILGQKVEFLVSFYNNEISEKSEIFDDQFSVERPDGSNFTLKIRSTKLEDSAMYFCASSDPKTGREQYFGPGTRLTVT.

This clone was found once. The chain is built from TRBV4-3 and TRBJ2-1; D unresolved. The CDR3 spans 14 residues. V was cut by 4 bases and J by 7 bases, with 14 bases left in between. Germline-derived CDR1 and CDR2 are LGHNA and YSLEER. The CDR3 DNA reads TGCGCCAGCAGCCCTATACCTAAAAGTAATGAGCAGTTCTTC. It codes for CASSPIPKSNEQFF.

V is TRBV5-1 and J is TRBJ2-5, with D tentatively TRBD2 (5 bases). Trimming stripped 0 bases from V and 4 bases from J, with 13 bases between. This CDR3 is 15 amino acids long. In germline, CDR1 is SGHRS, CDR2 YFSETQ. CDR3 DNA sequence: TGCGCCAGCAGCTTGGCCCCCCTCGCGGGAGAGACCCAGTACTTC. Translation gives CASSLAPLAGETQYF.

The V and J genes are TRBV9 and TRBJ1-1; D is uncertain. The V end lost 5 bases, the J end lost 0 bases, and 14 bases lay between the germline ends. The length of the CDR3 is 15 residues. From germline, CDR1 is SGDLS and CDR2 YYNGEE. CDR3 in DNA: TGTGCCAGCAGACTAGCCCCCGCCTTGAACACTGAAGCTTTCTTT. Its protein is CASRLAPALNTEAFF.

Worth noting for this clone: This specimen includes other DNA sequences encoding the same CDR3. J is TRBJ2-3 and V is TRBV27; tentative D call: TRBD1 (6 bases). V was shortened by 1 base and J by 1 base, with 9 bases between the two germline ends. CDR3 length: 15 amino acids. Germline V CDR1 and CDR2: MNHEY, SMNVEV (reference sequence). CDR3 in DNA: TGTGCCAGCAGTTTATTGGCAGGGGGCACAGATACGCAGTATTTT. The encoded protein is CASSLLAGGTDTQYF.

The chain has TRBV13 and TRBJ2-1; 11 bases are shared with TRBD1. V lost 8 bases to trimming and J lost 7 bases; unmatched junction nucleotides: 4. Germline assignment: CDR1 PRHDT and CDR2 FYEKMQ (reference sequence). CDR3 length: 13 residues. The CDR3 here is CASGTGGKNEQFF. The DNA of the CDR3 is TGTGCCAGCGGGACAGGGGGTAAGAATGAGCAGTTCTTC.

This chain uses TRBV5-8 with TRBJ1-2; D might be TRBD1 (6 bases). Trimming pared 5 bases from V and 0 bases from J, leaving 11 bases between. The CDR3 loop spans 14 amino acids. The germline CDR1 and CDR2 sequences are SGHTS and YDEGEE. CDR3 sequence: CASREQGSNYGYTF. CDR3 in DNA: TGTGCCAGCAGAGAACAGGGTTCTAACTATGGCTACACCTTC.

The chain recombines TRBV30 with TRBJ1-3, with no clear D. Deletions cut 3 bases from V and 4 bases from J, with 7 bases between. CDR3 size: 12 residues. Germline loops: CDR1 GTSNPN, CDR2 SVGIG (reference sequence). In DNA, the CDR3 is TGTGCCTGGAGCGCCGGGGGAAACACCATATATTTT. Translating it yields CAWSAGGNTIYF.

The V and J genes are TRBV6-6 and TRBJ1-2; possibly TRBD1 for D (6 bases). CDR3 length: 13 residues. V was trimmed by 2 bases and J by 4 bases, leaving 8 bases between them. Germline V lookup: CDR1 MNHNY, CDR2 SVGAGI (reference sequence). The CDR3 DNA reads as TGTGCCAGCAGTTACACAGGGATCTATGGCTACACCTTC. This sequence encodes CASSYTGIYGYTF.

V gene TRBV7-5 combines with J gene TRBJ1-5. TRBV7-5 is a documented pseudogene. CDR3 size: 18 residues. CDR3 bases: TGTGTCAGAAGCTACCATAAACGCAGACCCCGGGGCAATCAGCCCCAGCATTTT. Protein sequence: CVRSYHKRRPRGNQPQHF.

The genes are TRBV27 and TRBJ1-5; 7 bases match TRBD1. The J segment lost 4 bases and the V segment lost 4 bases, leaving 4 bases of the junction unmatched. Germline V gives CDR1 MNHEY, CDR2 SMNVEV (reference sequence). This CDR3 is 14 amino acids long. The CDR3 coding sequence is TGTGCCAGCAGTTCCGGGACAGAGAATCAGCCCCAGCATTTT. Protein product: CASSSGTENQPQHF.

Sample share makes this clone medium-sized. This chain links TRBV27 with TRBJ2-7, with 7 bases that match TRBD1. CDR1 is MNHEY and CDR2 is SMNVEV in the germline V gene (reference sequence). The V segment lost 6 bases and the J segment 3 bases; nucleotides outside the gene matches: 11. The CDR3 loop spans 15 amino acids. The chain's CDR3 is CASSSEPGQNYEQYF. The CDR3 DNA follows: TGTGCCAGCAGCTCCGAACCGGGACAGAACTACGAGCAGTACTTC.

The chain has TRBV7-9 and TRBJ2-5; TRBD1 might be the D (6 bases). The ends were cut back, 1 base at V and 7 bases at J, with 13 bases in the middle. Germline CDR1 SEHNR, CDR2 FQNEAQ (reference sequence). The CDR3 is 14 residues long. The CDR3 sequence: CASSLDHRAGTQYF. The CDR3 nucleotides read TGTGCCAGCAGCTTAGATCACAGGGCGGGGACCCAGTACTTC.

The chain uses TRBV6-1 and TRBJ2-7, with D tentatively TRBD1 (6 bases). Germline V gene sequence: CDR1 MNHNS, CDR2 SASEGT. The CDR3 loop spans 16 amino acids. Between the trimmed V and J ends, which lost 3 bases and 3 bases, there was a span of 18 bases. For the CDR3, the DNA is TGTGCCAGCAGTGATGCATTGGGACACTTGGGCTACGAGCAGTACTTC. It translates to CASSDALGHLGYEQYF.

The chain recombines TRBV4-1 with TRBJ2-7; 11 nucleotides match TRBD2. The V and J ends lost 0 bases and 4 bases, in that order; junction bases with no gene match: 8. CDR1 and CDR2 from the germline V gene are MGHRA and YSYEKL. The CDR3 has 17 residues. The CDR3 DNA reads as TGCGCCAGCAGCCAAGAGACGGGACTAGCGGTCTATTACGAGCAGTACTTC. Protein sequence: CASSQETGLAVYYEQYF.

J is TRBJ1-4 and V is TRBV11-2; no clear D. Germline V gives CDR1 SGHAT, CDR2 FQNNGV. Trimming took off 4 bases at V and 0 bases at J, with 9 bases between the two ends. This CDR3 has 15 residues. The CDR3 reads CASSYRDATNEKLFF. The CDR3 region has the DNA TGTGCCAGCAGCTACCGCGATGCAACTAATGAAAAACTGTTTTTT.